The T cell receptor (beta chain) under discussion was sequenced for a study of cytomegalovirus exposure and HLA in healthy donors. In this sample, this clone turned up a few times. The antigen remains undetermined. The length of the CDR3 is 14 residues. V lost 1 base to trimming and J lost 9 bases, with 13 bases between them. In germline, CDR1 is SGHAT, CDR2 FQNNGV. Both 60 Vbeta primers and 13 Jbeta primers went into the PCR. Sequenced by immunoSEQ multiplex PCR; TCRdb stores in-frame clones only, minus some. The sample consists of around 76,000 clones, about 78% of them appearing once. The donors gave bone marrow, and they were healthy. Study-wide results and limits: The study found most TCR sequences rare, yet found some public TCRs in many donors. The authors later linked a missense DCLRE1C variant to TCR beta V- and J-gene trimming.

The chain has TRBV11-2 and TRBJ1-5; no clear D. The receptor's source is a woman between 40 and 55 years old in good health and CMV-seropositive. The sequenced material came from PBMCs. The CDR3 loop reads CASSLGGSARPQHF. The CDR3 nucleotides read TGTGCCAGCAGCTTAGGCGGCAGCGCAAGGCCCCAGCATTTT.